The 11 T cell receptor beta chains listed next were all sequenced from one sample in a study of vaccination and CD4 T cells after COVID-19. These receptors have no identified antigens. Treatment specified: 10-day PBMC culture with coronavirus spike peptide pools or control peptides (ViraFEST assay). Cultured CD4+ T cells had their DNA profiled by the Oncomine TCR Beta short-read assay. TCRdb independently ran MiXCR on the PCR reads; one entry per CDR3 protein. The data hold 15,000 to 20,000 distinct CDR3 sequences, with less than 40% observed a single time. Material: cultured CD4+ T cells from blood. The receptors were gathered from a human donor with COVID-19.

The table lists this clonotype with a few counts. This CDR3 reads CASSKLTGETQYF. Written as DNA, the CDR3 is TGTGCCAGCAGTAAACTCACAGGGGAGACCCAGTACTTC. This chain connects TRBV6-1 to TRBJ2-5; TRBD1 might be the D (6 bases). CDR3 length equals 13 residues. V shed 5 bases and J shed 5 bases, with 12 bases lying between them. Looked up from germline, CDR1 is MNHNS and CDR2 is SASEGT.

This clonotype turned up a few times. The chain's CDR3 is CASGASSWNTEAFF. The CDR3 DNA follows: TGTGCCAGCGGAGCGAGTAGTTGGAACACTGAAGCTTTCTTT. The J gene is TRBJ1-1, the V gene TRBV11-3; D is unclear. The CDR3 has 14 amino acids. Germline V gives CDR1 SGHNT, CDR2 YENEEA. V shed 8 bases and J shed 1 base, with 14 bases lying between them.

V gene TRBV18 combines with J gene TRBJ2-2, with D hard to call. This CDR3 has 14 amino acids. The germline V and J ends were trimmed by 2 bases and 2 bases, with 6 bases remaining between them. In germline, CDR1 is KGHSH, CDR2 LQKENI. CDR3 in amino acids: CASSPGLNTGELFF. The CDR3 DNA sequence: TGTGCCAGCTCACCAGGGCTAAACACCGGGGAGCTGTTTTTT.

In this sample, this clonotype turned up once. The CDR3 nucleotides are TGTGCCAGCAGCCAACGGACAGGGGTGTCTTACTATGGCTACACCTTC. Translating gives CASSQRTGVSYYGYTF. The chain recombines TRBV5-8 with TRBJ1-2, with TRBD1 matching 9 bases. V was pared by 4 bases and J by 3 bases, with 10 bases of the junction left unmatched. CDR1 and CDR2 from the germline V gene are SGHTS and YDEGEE. The CDR3 totals 16 residues.

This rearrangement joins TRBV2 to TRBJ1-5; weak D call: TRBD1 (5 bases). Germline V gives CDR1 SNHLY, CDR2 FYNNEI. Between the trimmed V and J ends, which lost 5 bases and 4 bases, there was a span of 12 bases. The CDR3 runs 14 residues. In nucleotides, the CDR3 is TGTGCCAGCAGTAATGGACGGGGGAATCAGCCCCAGCATTTT. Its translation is CASSNGRGNQPQHF.

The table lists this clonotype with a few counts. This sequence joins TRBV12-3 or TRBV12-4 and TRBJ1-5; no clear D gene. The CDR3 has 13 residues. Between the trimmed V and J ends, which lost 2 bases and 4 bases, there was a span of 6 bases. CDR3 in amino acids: CASSLIENQPQHF. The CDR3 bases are TGTGCCAGCAGTTTAATAGAGAATCAGCCCCAGCATTTT.

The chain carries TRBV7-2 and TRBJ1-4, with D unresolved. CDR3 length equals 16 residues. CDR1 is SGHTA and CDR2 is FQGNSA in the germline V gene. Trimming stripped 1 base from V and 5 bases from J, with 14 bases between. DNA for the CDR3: TGTGCCAGCAGCTTAGTGGGCGGCGGTGGGAATGAAAAACTGTTTTTT. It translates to CASSLVGGGGNEKLFF. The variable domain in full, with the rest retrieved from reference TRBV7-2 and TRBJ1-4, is GAGVSQSPSNKVTEKGKDVELRCDPISGHTALYWYRQSLGQGLEFLIYFQGNSAPDKSGLPSDRFSAERTGGSVSTLTIQRTQQEDSAVYLCASSLVGGGGNEKLFFGSGTQLSVL.

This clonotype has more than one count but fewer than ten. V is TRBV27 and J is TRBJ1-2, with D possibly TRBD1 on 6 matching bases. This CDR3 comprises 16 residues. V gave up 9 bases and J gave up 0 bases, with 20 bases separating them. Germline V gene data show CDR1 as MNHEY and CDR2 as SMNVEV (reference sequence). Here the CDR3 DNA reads TGTGCCAGAATTCACAGGGTGTCGCCGACTAACTATGGCTACACCTTC. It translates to CARIHRVSPTNYGYTF.

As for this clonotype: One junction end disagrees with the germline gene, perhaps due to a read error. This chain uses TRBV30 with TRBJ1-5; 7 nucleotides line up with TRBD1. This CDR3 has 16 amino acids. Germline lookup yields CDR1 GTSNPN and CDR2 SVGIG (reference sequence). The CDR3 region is CAWSVPGQVVGSAPAF. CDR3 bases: TGTGCCTGGAGTGTACCAGGACAGGTCGTAGGTTCAGCCCCAGCATTT.

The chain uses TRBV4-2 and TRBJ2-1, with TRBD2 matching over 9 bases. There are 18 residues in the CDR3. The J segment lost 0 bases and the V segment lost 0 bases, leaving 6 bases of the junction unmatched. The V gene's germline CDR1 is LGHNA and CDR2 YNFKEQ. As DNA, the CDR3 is TGTGCCAGCAGCCAAGAGGCTAGCGGGGCCAGCTCCTACAATGAGCAGTTCTTC. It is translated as CASSQEASGASSYNEQFF.

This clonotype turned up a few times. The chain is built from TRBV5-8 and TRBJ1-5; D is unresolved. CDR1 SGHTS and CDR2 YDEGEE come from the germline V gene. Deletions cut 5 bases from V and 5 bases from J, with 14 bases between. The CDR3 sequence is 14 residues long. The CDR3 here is CASSNTGMYQPQHF. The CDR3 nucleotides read TGTGCCAGCAGTAACACCGGGATGTATCAGCCCCAGCATTTT.